Listed below are T cell receptor beta chains from one sample, sequenced in a study of beta chain features in type 1 diabetes. The protocol was immunoSEQ multiplex PCR, while the TCRdb copy is restricted to in-frame clones and leaves out a portion. This repertoire shows some 300,000 clones, around 7.3% found once; its top ten account for 0.9% to 1.2%. The sample comprised central memory CD4+ T cells from blood. The source of these receptors is a young woman in good health. The CDR3 runs from the conserved cysteine through the conserved F or W. Each record gives: J gene, V gene, clone size, D gene, CDR3 DNA, CDR3 protein. D genes are given only for firm matches. Clone size appears in some rows only: once, few, many, or a class for an expanded clone.

>TRBJ2-3|TRBV28|few|TRBD1
TGTGCCAGCAGTTCCTCGGGACAGGGGGCAGATACGCAGTATTTT
CASSSSGQGADTQYF
>TRBJ1-1|TRBV29-1|-|-
TGCAGCGTCGCTAGACTGTCGAACACTGAAGCTTTCTTT
CSVARLSNTEAFF
>TRBJ2-3|TRBV2|-|-
TGTGCCAGCCGGGCGGGTCTGGTAGGGACGCAGTATTTT
CASRAGLVGTQYF
>TRBJ2-1|TRBV18|-|-
TGTGCCAGCTCACCCGATGGGATGGGTGAGCAGTTCTTC
CASSPDGMGEQFF
>TRBJ2-4|TRBV27|-|-
TGTGCCAGCAGACCAACATTGGGTCGGGGACTAAACATTCAGTACTTC
CASRPTLGRGLNIQYF
>TRBJ1-2|TRBV27|-|-
TGTGCCAGCAGTTTTTCCGGGGTGTCCTTGGCTAACTATGGCTACACCTTC
CASSFSGVSLANYGYTF
>TRBJ2-3|TRBV6-5|few|-
TGTGCCAGCAACCCCTGGCGGGGCACAGATACGCAGTATTTT
CASNPWRGTDTQYF
>TRBJ1-1|TRBV7-2|many|-
TGTGCCAGCAGCTCGACCGACAGGTACGGCACTGAAGCTTTCTTT
CASSSTDRYGTEAFF
>TRBJ2-7|TRBV30|few|-
TGTGCCTGGAAGGGGCAGAACTACGAGCAGTACTTC
CAWKGQNYEQYF
>TRBJ2-7|TRBV6-5|-|-
TGTGCCAGCAGTCCTACACAGCCCCCCTACGAGCAGTACTTC
CASSPTQPPYEQYF
>TRBJ2-1|TRBV4-1|many|-
TGCGCCAGCAGCCGCAAGACCGACGGGGACAATGAGCAGTTCTTC
CASSRKTDGDNEQFF
>TRBJ2-2|TRBV9|few|TRBD1
TGTGCCAGCCGACAGGGACCTCCTGGCGGGGAGCTGTTTTTT
CASRQGPPGGELFF
>TRBJ1-3|TRBV30|few|-
TGTGCCTGGAGCGTTGGGGGGCGAAACACCATATATTTT
CAWSVGGRNTIYF
>TRBJ1-5|TRBV2|-|TRBD1
TGTGCCAGCAGTCCTAGGACAGGGGATCAGCCCCAGCATTTT
CASSPRTGDQPQHF
>TRBJ2-5|TRBV7-3|-|-
TGTGCCAGCAGCTTCGGCAGGGAAGAGACCCAGTACTTC
CASSFGREETQYF
>TRBJ2-7|TRBV29-1|few|-
TGCAGCGTTGGGCCCTTGGGGGAGCCCGGCTACGAGCAGTACTTC
CSVGPLGEPGYEQYF
>TRBJ2-1|TRBV7-2|-|-
TGTGCCAGCAGCTTAGAGCGGTTCAGAAATGAGCAGTTCTTC
CASSLERFRNEQFF
>TRBJ2-2|TRBV7-9|few|-
TGTGCCAGCAGCTTAAGGACAGCCTTGACCGGGGAGCTGTTTTTT
CASSLRTALTGELFF
>TRBJ1-1|TRBV18|-|-
TGTGCCAGCTCACCTACGGCACAGACAAACACTGAAGCTTTCTTT
CASSPTAQTNTEAFF
>TRBJ2-1|TRBV27|-|-
TGTGCCAGCAGTTTCAGCCCCCGCCGACAGGTTCGTCACAATGAGCAGTTCTTC
CASSFSPRRQVRHNEQFF
>TRBJ2-7|TRBV5-4|-|TRBD2
TGCGCCAGCAGCCATTTCGGCGGGGGGCGAGCTTACGAGCAGTACTTC
CASSHFGGGRAYEQYF
>TRBJ2-1|TRBV11-2|-|TRBD2
TGTGCCAGCAGCGGGAGGGCTTACAATGAGCAGTTCTTC
CASSGRAYNEQFF
>TRBJ1-4|TRBV5-1|-|-
TGCGCCAGCAGCTTGGCGTCAACTAATGAAAAACTGTTTTTT
CASSLASTNEKLFF
>TRBJ1-1|TRBV7-2|-|-
TGTGCCAGCAGCCCCGACTTCGGGAACACTGAAGCTTTCTTT
CASSPDFGNTEAFF
>TRBJ2-2|TRBV11-3|few|-
TGTGCCAGCAGCCCGATCAGAGTTACCGGGGAGCTGTTTTTT
CASSPIRVTGELFF
>TRBJ1-2|TRBV7-8|-|TRBD1
TGTGCCAGCAGCCAAGCGTTATCGGGACAGCTCTATGGCTACACCTTC
CASSQALSGQLYGYTF
>TRBJ2-5|TRBV2|-|-
TGTGCCAGCAGTGATGTGAGCGGAGGAGAGACCCAGTACTTC
CASSDVSGGETQYF
>TRBJ2-5|TRBV4-3|-|-
TGCGCCAGCAGCCAAGATGATAGTCGGGAGACCCAGTACTTC
CASSQDDSRETQYF
>TRBJ2-7|TRBV2|many|-
TGTGCCAGCAGTGTAGACAGCTACGAGCAGTACTTC
CASSVDSYEQYF
>TRBJ1-2|TRBV9|few|TRBD1
TGTGCCAGCAGCGCGACAGGGGGGAACTATGGCTACACCTTC
CASSATGGNYGYTF
>TRBJ1-2|TRBV7-9|few|-
TGTGCCAGCAGCTTAACTTCGGTAGGGGGGCGCGGTTTGGATGGCTACACCTTC
CASSLTSVGGRGLDGYTF
>TRBJ1-6|TRBV7-8|few|-
TGTGCCAGCAGCTTAGATGTTCGGACACCCCTCCACTTT
CASSLDVRTPLHF
>TRBJ2-5|TRBV5-1|few|-
TGCGCCAGCAGCTTGCGAGGGAGACAAGAGACCCAGTACTTC
CASSLRGRQETQYF
>TRBJ2-7|TRBV15|-|-
TGTGCCACCAGCAGAGATCTGCGGACAGAGGGCGAGCAGTACTTC
CATSRDLRTEGEQYF
>TRBJ1-3|TRBV4-1|-|-
TGCGCCAGCAGCCAAGCCCGTACTTCCTTCTCTGGAAACACCATATATTTT
CASSQARTSFSGNTIYF
>TRBJ1-2|TRBV30|-|-
TGTGCCTGGAGTGTGGGGGGGCGAGTCAGCGGCTACACCTTC
CAWSVGGRVSGYTF
>TRBJ2-3|TRBV5-4|few|-
TGTGCCAGCAGCTTGGCCTCGCGCCCGCTATTGGATACGCAGTATTTT
CASSLASRPLLDTQYF
>TRBJ1-2|TRBV27|few|-
TGTGCCAGCAGGGGTTTCTATGGCTACACCTTC
CASRGFYGYTF
>TRBJ2-3|TRBV2|many|-
TGTGCCAGCAGCGGATTGAGGGCTTCAGATACGCAGTATTTT
CASSGLRASDTQYF
>TRBJ2-7|TRBV7-2|-|-
TGTGCCAGCAGCTTCGGGACATTGTCCTACGAGCAGTACTTC
CASSFGTLSYEQYF
>TRBJ2-6|TRBV5-1|-|-
TGCGCCAGCAGCTTGGCCGTGTCTGGGGCCAACGTCCTGACTTTC
CASSLAVSGANVLTF